Listed below are T cell receptor beta chains from one sample, sequenced in a study of shared clonotypes between healthy human individuals. Sequencing used immunoSEQ multiplex PCR; TCRdb keeps in-frame clones, though not all of them. The sample contains hundreds of thousands of clones, over 65% of which appear only once. The sample was memory CD4+ T cells sorted from blood. Receptors originate from a woman aged 25-40 years in good health. The CDR3 runs from the conserved cysteine through the conserved F or W. Each record gives: J gene, V gene, CDR3 protein.

j_call: TRBJ2-7
v_call: TRBV5-1
cdr3_aa: CASSAQGLASEQYF

j_call: TRBJ1-1
v_call: TRBV19
cdr3_aa: CASSIKGGNTEAFF

j_call: TRBJ1-3
v_call: TRBV11-3
cdr3_aa: CASSPHRDANTIYF

j_call: TRBJ2-7
v_call: TRBV6-4
cdr3_aa: CASSVRTSGPYEQYF

j_call: TRBJ2-1
v_call: TRBV29-1
cdr3_aa: CSGYSGSTNEQFF

j_call: TRBJ2-1
v_call: TRBV4-1
cdr3_aa: CASSQPLRGSYNEQFF

j_call: TRBJ2-5
v_call: TRBV5-1
cdr3_aa: CASSSGTGAQETQYF

j_call: TRBJ2-1
v_call: TRBV6-5
cdr3_aa: CASSRLAETYNEQFF

j_call: TRBJ1-2
v_call: TRBV27
cdr3_aa: CASSPLDRGYGYTF

j_call: TRBJ1-1
v_call: TRBV5-4
cdr3_aa: CASSFLGGGYTEAFF

j_call: TRBJ1-1
v_call: TRBV6-6
cdr3_aa: CASSHKTRNTEAFF

j_call: TRBJ2-1
v_call: TRBV18
cdr3_aa: CASSPGQVVSNEQFF

j_call: TRBJ2-7
v_call: TRBV18
cdr3_aa: CASSPANKAGMGEQYF

j_call: TRBJ2-1
v_call: TRBV9
cdr3_aa: CASSVAWGLTNEQFF

j_call: TRBJ1-5
v_call: TRBV10-3
cdr3_aa: CAISDRQDSNQPQHF

j_call: TRBJ2-2
v_call: TRBV23-1
cdr3_aa: CASSQSRQPYCPGELFF

j_call: TRBJ2-3
v_call: TRBV11-1
cdr3_aa: CASSPGLGLPTDTQYF

j_call: TRBJ1-1
v_call: TRBV5-6
cdr3_aa: CASSFSNTGTRRRTEAFF

j_call: TRBJ2-2
v_call: TRBV6-5
cdr3_aa: CASRSGTANTGELFF

j_call: TRBJ2-3
v_call: TRBV7-3
cdr3_aa: CASSLWFVAGGPSADTQYF

j_call: TRBJ2-1
v_call: TRBV15
cdr3_aa: CATSRDPNSYNEQFF

j_call: TRBJ1-5
v_call: TRBV28
cdr3_aa: CASSPRQDYQPQHF

j_call: TRBJ1-3
v_call: TRBV25-1
cdr3_aa: CASSVDRVPFASGNTIYF

j_call: TRBJ2-3
v_call: TRBV7-2
cdr3_aa: CASRTKLAGATDTQYF

j_call: TRBJ2-1
v_call: TRBV5-4
cdr3_aa: CASSQPLAGGRTLGQFF

j_call: TRBJ2-1
v_call: TRBV2
cdr3_aa: CARRGTGGRLEQFF

j_call: TRBJ1-4
v_call: TRBV29-1
cdr3_aa: CSVDEGHNEKLFF

j_call: -
v_call: TRBV4-2
cdr3_aa: CASSQAKLAELYEQYF

j_call: TRBJ1-3
v_call: TRBV11-2
cdr3_aa: CASTLSTGGAGNTIYF

j_call: TRBJ1-1
v_call: TRBV30
cdr3_aa: CAWSYRAPAFF

j_call: TRBJ1-5
v_call: TRBV6-6
cdr3_aa: CASSNPTGVQPQHF

j_call: TRBJ2-3
v_call: TRBV5-1
cdr3_aa: CASSLEPSTDTQYF

j_call: TRBJ2-5
v_call: TRBV5-4
cdr3_aa: CASSRDVAQETQYF

j_call: TRBJ2-7
v_call: TRBV5-6
cdr3_aa: CASSLGSVIEQYF

j_call: TRBJ2-2
v_call: TRBV19
cdr3_aa: CASSLRGGTGELFF

j_call: TRBJ2-7
v_call: TRBV2
cdr3_aa: CASSGGGYEQYF

j_call: TRBJ1-5
v_call: TRBV7-9
cdr3_aa: CASSLYGNQPQHF

j_call: TRBJ1-1
v_call: TRBV28
cdr3_aa: CASRPGQNTEAFF

j_call: -
v_call: TRBV28
cdr3_aa: CASGGATYEQYF

j_call: TRBJ2-1
v_call: TRBV6-5
cdr3_aa: CASSYSRDTSEQFF

j_call: TRBJ2-1
v_call: TRBV6-1
cdr3_aa: CASSGRQVHEQFF

j_call: TRBJ2-7
v_call: TRBV7-9
cdr3_aa: CASSLGVGLAGTYEQYF

j_call: TRBJ2-1
v_call: TRBV28
cdr3_aa: CASSMPANEQFF

j_call: TRBJ1-6
v_call: TRBV7-6
cdr3_aa: CASSLWRDSPLHF

j_call: TRBJ2-3
v_call: TRBV27
cdr3_aa: CAGGDTQYF